These 5 T cell receptor beta chains were sequenced from one sample in a study of CD8+CD57+ T cells in acquired aplastic anemia. Investigators profiled TCR beta VDJ and CDR3 from genomic DNA template. TCRdb called the reads again in MiXCR, with one record for every CDR3 protein. The sample gives about 110,000 distinct CDR3 sequences, around 49% of which show up once; about a third is in the top ten. The sample comprised sorted CD4+, CD8+, or CD8+CD57+ T cells (not recorded which) from PBMCs. The receptors here all came from a human donor in good health, serving as a control.

The sample holds many counts of this clonotype. The CDR3 DNA follows: TGTGCCAGCCGACCTCGAAACCCTTTGCGGGACCCAGAGACCCAGTACTTC. It yields the protein CASRPRNPLRDPETQYF. V is TRBV6-1 and J is TRBJ2-5; the D gene is possibly TRBD2 (6 bases). Germline V gene sequence: CDR1 MNHNS, CDR2 SASEGT. This CDR3 spans 17 amino acids. With 8 bases removed from V and 4 bases from J, the gap between germline ends came to 26 bases.

This rearrangement joins TRBV2 to TRBJ2-7; D is unclear. Between the trimmed V and J ends, which lost 3 bases and 1 base, there was a span of 10 bases. Germline V gives CDR1 SNHLY, CDR2 FYNNEI. The CDR3 spans 14 residues. The CDR3 bases are TGTGCCAGCAGTGACGGGTACGGTTCCTACGAGCAGTACTTC. Amino acid sequence: CASSDGYGSYEQYF. Filled out from reference TRBV2 and TRBJ2-7, the complete variable domain reads EPEVTQTPSHQVTQMGQEVILRCVPISNHLYFYWYRQILGQKVEFLVSFYNNEISEKSEIFDDQFSVERPDGSNFTLKIRSTKLEDSAMYFCASSDGYGSYEQYFGPGTRLTVT.

This clonotype was picked up a small number of times. This may come from a read error, since a much larger clone is one base off. This chain links TRBV7-9 with TRBJ1-1; TRBD1 is a possible D gene (6 bases). This CDR3 spans 15 amino acids. V lost 4 bases and J 3 bases, leaving 15 bases between the germline ends. Germline V CDR1 and CDR2: SEHNR, FQNEAQ (reference sequence). The CDR3 is CASSSRGAPDTEAFF. The CDR3 bases are TGTGCCAGCAGCTCCCGGGGGGCGCCTGACACTGAAGCTTTCTTT. Based on the CDR3 plus reference TRBV7-9 and TRBJ1-1, the full variable domain is DTGVSQNPRHKITKRGQNVTFRCDPISEHNRLYWYRQTLGQGPEFLTYFQNEAQLEKSRLLSDRFSAERPKGSFSTLEIQRTEQGDSAMYLCASSSRGAPDTEAFFGQGTRLTVV.

This clonotype occurred many times. This sequence joins TRBV10-3 and TRBJ1-2; D unresolved. The CDR3 has 15 amino acids. The V end was cut by 0 bases, the J end by 4 bases, with 12 bases between. Germline V gives CDR1 ENHRY, CDR2 SYGVKD. The chain's CDR3 is CAISESTRAIYGYTF. The CDR3 bases are TGTGCCATCAGTGAGTCGACACGGGCCATCTATGGCTACACCTTC.

The genes are TRBV29-1 and TRBJ2-7; unclear D gene. The CDR3 runs to 14 residues. Trimming cost V 6 bases and J 3 bases, with 18 bases left between them. Germline V lookup: CDR1 SQVTM, CDR2 ANQGSEA. The CDR3, as DNA: TGCAGCGTCAGCTCTTCTAGGGCAGTCTACGAGCAGTACTTC. It encodes CSVSSSRAVYEQYF.